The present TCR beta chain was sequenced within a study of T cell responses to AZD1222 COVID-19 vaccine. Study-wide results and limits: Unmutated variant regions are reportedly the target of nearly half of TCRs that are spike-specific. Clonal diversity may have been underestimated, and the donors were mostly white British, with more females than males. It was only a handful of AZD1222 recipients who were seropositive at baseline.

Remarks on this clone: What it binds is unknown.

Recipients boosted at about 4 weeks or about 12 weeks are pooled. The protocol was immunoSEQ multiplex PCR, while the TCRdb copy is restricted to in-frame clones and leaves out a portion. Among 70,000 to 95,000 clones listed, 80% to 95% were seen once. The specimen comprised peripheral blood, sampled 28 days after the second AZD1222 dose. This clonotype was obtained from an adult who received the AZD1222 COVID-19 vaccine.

This chain's CDR3 is CASSLTAGGFTDTQYF. For the CDR3, the DNA is TGTGCCAGCAGCTTAACAGCGGGAGGATTCACAGATACGCAGTATTTT. This rearrangement joins TRBV11-2 to TRBJ2-3, with 9 bases identical to TRBD2. CDR3 length equals 16 residues. Per germline, CDR1 SGHAT and CDR2 FQNNGV. The J segment lost 2 bases and the V segment lost 2 bases, leaving 5 bases of the junction unmatched. Together with reference TRBV11-2 and TRBJ2-3, the CDR3 gives the full variable domain: EAGVAQSPRYKIIEKRQSVAFWCNPISGHATLYWYQQILGQGPKLLIQFQNNGVVDDSQLPKDRFSAERLKGVDSTLKIQPAKLEDSAVYLCASSLTAGGFTDTQYFGPGTRLTVL.